The following is a T cell receptor (beta chain) sequence with its context. The data belong to a study of human T cells and chemical hapten exposure. The CDR3 has 12 amino acids. The V gene lost 2 bases and the J gene lost 5 bases, with 7 bases spanning the gap. Time point here: patch test 1, 2 weeks after DPC sensitization. Treatment noted: therapeutic diphenylcyclopropenone sensitization with weekly scalp DPC. TCRdb re-derived calls from the RACE reads in MiXCR, one entry per CDR3 protein. The repertoire has 80,000 to 100,000 distinct CDR3 sequences, roughly 7.2% of them found once; the top ten carry less than 2%.

Sequenced material: whole blood, taken in connection with sensitization to the hapten diphenylcyclopropenone (DPC). V and J are TRBV12-3 or TRBV12-4 and TRBJ2-7; no clear D gene. The sequence came from a woman aged 25-40 years with alopecia areata. Some clones in this sample may be carry-over from other donors' samples. CDR3 region: CASSLLGNEQYF. DNA for the CDR3: TGTGCCAGCAGTTTATTGGGGAACGAGCAGTACTTC.